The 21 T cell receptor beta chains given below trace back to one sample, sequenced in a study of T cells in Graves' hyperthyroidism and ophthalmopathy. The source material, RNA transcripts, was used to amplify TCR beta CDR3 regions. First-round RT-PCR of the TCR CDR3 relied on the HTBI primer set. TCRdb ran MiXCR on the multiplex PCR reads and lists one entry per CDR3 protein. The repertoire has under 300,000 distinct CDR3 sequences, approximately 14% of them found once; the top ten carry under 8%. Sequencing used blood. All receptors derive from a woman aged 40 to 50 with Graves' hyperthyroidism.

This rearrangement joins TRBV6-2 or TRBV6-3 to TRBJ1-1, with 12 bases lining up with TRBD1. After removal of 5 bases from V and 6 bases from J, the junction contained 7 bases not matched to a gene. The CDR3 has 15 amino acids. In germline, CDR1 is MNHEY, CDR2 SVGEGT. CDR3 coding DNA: TGTGCCAGCAGTCCTCCCGGGACAGGGGGCTCTGAAGCTTTCTTT. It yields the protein CASSPPGTGGSEAFF.

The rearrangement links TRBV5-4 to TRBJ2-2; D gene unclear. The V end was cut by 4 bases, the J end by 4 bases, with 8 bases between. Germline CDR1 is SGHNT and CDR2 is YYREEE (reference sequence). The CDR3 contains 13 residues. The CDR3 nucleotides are TGTGCCAGCAGCCTGGACCCCACCGGGGAGCTGTTTTTT. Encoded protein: CASSLDPTGELFF.

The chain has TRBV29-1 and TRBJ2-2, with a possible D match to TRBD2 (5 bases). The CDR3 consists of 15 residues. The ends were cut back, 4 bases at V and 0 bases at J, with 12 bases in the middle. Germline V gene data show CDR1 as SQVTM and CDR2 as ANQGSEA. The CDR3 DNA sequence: TGCAGCGTTGGACGGGGAACCGCGAACACCGGGGAGCTGTTTTTT. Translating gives CSVGRGTANTGELFF.

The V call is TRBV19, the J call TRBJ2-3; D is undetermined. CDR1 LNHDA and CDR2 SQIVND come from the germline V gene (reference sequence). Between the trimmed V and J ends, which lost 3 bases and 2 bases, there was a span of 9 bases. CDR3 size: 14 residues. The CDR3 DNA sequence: TGTGCCAGTAGTATGCTCAGGATCACAGATACGCAGTATTTT. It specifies CASSMLRITDTQYF.

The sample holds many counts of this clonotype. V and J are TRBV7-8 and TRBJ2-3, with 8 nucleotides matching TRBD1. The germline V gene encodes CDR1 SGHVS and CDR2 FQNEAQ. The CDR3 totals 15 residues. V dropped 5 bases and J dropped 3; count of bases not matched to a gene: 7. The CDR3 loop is CASSDRQGRTDTQYF. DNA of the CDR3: TGTGCCAGCAGCGACCGACAGGGGAGGACAGATACGCAGTATTTT.

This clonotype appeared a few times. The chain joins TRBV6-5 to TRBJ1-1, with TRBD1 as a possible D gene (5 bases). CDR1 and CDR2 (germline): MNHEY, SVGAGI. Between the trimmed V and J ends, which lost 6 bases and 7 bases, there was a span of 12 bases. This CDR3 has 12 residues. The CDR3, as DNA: TGTGCCAGCAGCCCCTTCCAGGGTGAAGCTTTCTTT. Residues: CASSPFQGEAFF.

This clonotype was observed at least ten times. The CDR3 region is CASSDYQGYEQYF. The CDR3 DNA reads TGTGCCAGCTCAGATTATCAGGGTTACGAGCAGTACTTC. V is TRBV18 and J is TRBJ2-7; a possible D gene is TRBD1 (5 bases). The CDR3 runs 13 residues. Germline V CDR1 and CDR2: KGHSH, LQKENI. Trimming stripped 5 bases from V and 4 bases from J, with 12 bases between.

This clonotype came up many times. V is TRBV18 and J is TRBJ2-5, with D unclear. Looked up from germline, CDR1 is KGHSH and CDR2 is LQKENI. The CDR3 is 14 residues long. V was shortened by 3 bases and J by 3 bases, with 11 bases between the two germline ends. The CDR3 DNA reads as TGTGCCAGCTCACCGCCGTACCTCAAAGAGACCCAGTACTTC. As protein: CASSPPYLKETQYF.

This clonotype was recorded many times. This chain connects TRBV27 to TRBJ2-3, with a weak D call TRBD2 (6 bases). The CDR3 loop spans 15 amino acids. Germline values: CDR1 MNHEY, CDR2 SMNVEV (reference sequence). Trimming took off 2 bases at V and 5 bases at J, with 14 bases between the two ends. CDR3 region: CASSLGGGGKDTQYF. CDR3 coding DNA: TGTGCCAGCAGTTTAGGGGGTGGAGGGAAAGATACGCAGTATTTT.

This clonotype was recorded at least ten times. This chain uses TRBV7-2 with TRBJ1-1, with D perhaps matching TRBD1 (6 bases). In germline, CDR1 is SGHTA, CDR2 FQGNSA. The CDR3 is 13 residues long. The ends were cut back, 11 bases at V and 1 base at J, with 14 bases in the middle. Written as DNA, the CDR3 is TGTGCCCTTACAGGGCTTAGGAACACTGAAGCTTTCTTT. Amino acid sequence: CALTGLRNTEAFF.

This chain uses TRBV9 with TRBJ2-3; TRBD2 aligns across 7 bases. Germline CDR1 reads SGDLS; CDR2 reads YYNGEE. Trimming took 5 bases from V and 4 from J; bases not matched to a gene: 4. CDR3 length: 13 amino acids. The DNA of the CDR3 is TGTGCCAGCAGTCCGGGAGGTTCAGATACGCAGTATTTT. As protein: CASSPGGSDTQYF.

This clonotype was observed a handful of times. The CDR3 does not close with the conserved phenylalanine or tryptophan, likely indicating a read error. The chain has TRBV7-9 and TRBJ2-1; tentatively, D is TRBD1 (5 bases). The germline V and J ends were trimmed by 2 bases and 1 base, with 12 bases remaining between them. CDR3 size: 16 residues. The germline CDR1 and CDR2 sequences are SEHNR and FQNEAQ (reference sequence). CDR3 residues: CASSLIRAGSYNEQFL. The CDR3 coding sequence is TGTGCCAGCAGCTTAATTCGCGCAGGGTCCTACAATGAGCAGTTCCTC.

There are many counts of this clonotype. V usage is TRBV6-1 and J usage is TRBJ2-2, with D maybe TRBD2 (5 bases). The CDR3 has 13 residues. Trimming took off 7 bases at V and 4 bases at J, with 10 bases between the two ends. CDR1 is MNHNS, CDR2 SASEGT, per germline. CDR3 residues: CASTRESTGELFF. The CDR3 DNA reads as TGTGCCAGCACGAGGGAAAGCACCGGGGAGCTGTTTTTT.

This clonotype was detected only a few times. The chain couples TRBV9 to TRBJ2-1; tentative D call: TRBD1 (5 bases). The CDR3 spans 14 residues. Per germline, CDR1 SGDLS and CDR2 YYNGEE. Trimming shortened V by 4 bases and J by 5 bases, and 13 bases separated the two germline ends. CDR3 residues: CASSLRGTDNEQFF. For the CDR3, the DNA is TGTGCCAGCAGCCTAAGGGGTACCGACAATGAGCAGTTCTTC.

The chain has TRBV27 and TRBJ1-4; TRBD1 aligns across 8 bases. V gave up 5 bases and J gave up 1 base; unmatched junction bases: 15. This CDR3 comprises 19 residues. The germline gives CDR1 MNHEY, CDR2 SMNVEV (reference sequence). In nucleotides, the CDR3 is TGTGCCAGCAGTCCGACAGGGGCAGGGAGGGAGGAAACTAATGAAAAACTGTTTTTT. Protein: CASSPTGAGREETNEKLFF.

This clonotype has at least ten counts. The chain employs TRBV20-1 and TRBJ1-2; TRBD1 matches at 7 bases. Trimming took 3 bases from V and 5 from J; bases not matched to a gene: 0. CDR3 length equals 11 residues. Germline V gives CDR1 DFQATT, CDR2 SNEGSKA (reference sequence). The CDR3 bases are TGCAGTGCTAGGACAGGGTATGGCTACACCTTC. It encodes CSARTGYGYTF.

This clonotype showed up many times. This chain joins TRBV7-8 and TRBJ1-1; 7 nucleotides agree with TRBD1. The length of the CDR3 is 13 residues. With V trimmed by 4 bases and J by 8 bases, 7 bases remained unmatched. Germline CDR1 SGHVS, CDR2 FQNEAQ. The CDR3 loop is CASSYNQGVEAFF. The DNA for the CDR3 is TGTGCCAGCAGCTATAACCAGGGGGTCGAAGCTTTCTTT.

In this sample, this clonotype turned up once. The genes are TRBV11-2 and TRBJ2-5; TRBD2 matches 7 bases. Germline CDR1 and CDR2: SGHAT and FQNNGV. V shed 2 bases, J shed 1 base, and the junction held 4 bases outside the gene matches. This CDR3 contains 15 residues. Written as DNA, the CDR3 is TGTGCCAGCAGCTTAACAGCGGGACCCCAAGAGACCCAGTACTTC. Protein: CASSLTAGPQETQYF.

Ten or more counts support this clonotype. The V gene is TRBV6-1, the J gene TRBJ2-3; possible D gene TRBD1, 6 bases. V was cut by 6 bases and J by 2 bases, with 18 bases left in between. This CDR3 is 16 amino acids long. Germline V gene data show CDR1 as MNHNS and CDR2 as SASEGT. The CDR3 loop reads CASRTAGVINTDTQYF. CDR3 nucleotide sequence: TGTGCCAGCAGGACAGCAGGGGTAATAAACACAGATACGCAGTATTTT.

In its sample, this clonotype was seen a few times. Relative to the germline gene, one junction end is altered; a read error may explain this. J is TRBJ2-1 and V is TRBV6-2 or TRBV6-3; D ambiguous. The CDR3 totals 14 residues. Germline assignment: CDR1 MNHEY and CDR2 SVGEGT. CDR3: CASSYESSYNEQLF. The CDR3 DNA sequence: TGTGCCAGCAGTTACGAAAGCTCCTACAATGAGCAGCTCTTC.

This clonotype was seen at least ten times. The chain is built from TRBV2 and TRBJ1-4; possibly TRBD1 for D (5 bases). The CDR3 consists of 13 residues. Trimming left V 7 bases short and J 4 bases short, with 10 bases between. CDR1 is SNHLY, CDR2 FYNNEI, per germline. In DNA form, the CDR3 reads TGTGCCAGCAACGGGGGAGATAATGAAAAACTGTTTTTT. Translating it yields CASNGGDNEKLFF.